A single sample gave rise to the 19 T cell receptor beta chains below, sequenced in a study of cytomegalovirus exposure and HLA in healthy donors (dated by TCRdb to 2017 to 2019). Library method: the immunoSEQ multiplex PCR assay. For the multiplex PCR, a mixture combining 60 forward primers for TCR Vbeta segments and 13 reverse primers for TCR Jbeta segments was used. As stored in TCRdb, this immuneACCESS dataset retains in-frame rearrangements with V and J assigned. A fraction of the clones does not appear; measured against another copy, unresolved V genes explain less than half of the discrepancy, and the remainder lacks a known reason. The sample includes about 98,000 clones, with less than 70% observed a single time. Roughly 1.2% of the sample lies in the top ten. Sequencing was carried out using PBMCs. Receptors originate from a female donor in good health and CMV-seronegative.

The V call is TRBV18, the J call TRBJ1-2, with 12 positions matching TRBD1. The CDR3 loop spans 15 amino acids. The V segment lost 2 bases and the J segment 7 bases; nucleotides outside the gene matches: 5. CDR1 and CDR2 from the germline V gene are KGHSH and LQKENI. The CDR3 spells CASSPRGQGASGYTF. The CDR3 DNA is TGTGCCAGCTCACCAAGGGGACAGGGGGCCAGTGGCTACACCTTC.

The rearrangement joins TRBV5-1 to TRBJ2-1; 8 bases align to TRBD1. Trimming at V came to 5 bases and at J to 5 bases, leaving 3 bases not matched to a gene. Looked up from germline, CDR1 is SGHRS and CDR2 is YFSETQ. The CDR3 runs to 13 residues. CDR3 protein: CASRQGADNEQFF. CDR3 nucleotides: TGCGCCAGCAGGCAGGGGGCCGACAATGAGCAGTTCTTC.

This rearrangement joins TRBV11-2 to TRBJ1-1; 7 bases map to TRBD1. V lost 11 bases and J lost 4; bases outside the gene matches: 7. This CDR3 region has 12 residues. CDR1 and CDR2 (germline): SGHAT, FQNNGV. The CDR3 region is CASRGQATEAFF. CDR3 bases: TGTGCCTCGAGGGGGCAGGCCACTGAAGCTTTCTTT.

This clone has a single count. The rearrangement uses TRBV30 and TRBJ2-1; 7 bases align to TRBD2. The V gene end was trimmed by 0 bases and the J gene end by 3 bases; junction bases not matched to a gene: 11. CDR1 is GTSNPN, CDR2 SVGIG, per germline (reference sequence). This CDR3 has 17 amino acids. The CDR3 DNA sequence: TGTGCCTGGAGTGTACCCAGGGCTAGCGGAGTCTACAATGAGCAGTTCTTC. It is translated as CAWSVPRASGVYNEQFF.

The chain carries TRBV7-9 and TRBJ2-1; the D gene is possibly TRBD1 (6 bases). The CDR3 sequence is 16 residues long. Trimming removed 1 base from V and 5 bases from J, with 15 bases in between. The germline V gene has CDR1 SEHNR and CDR2 FQNEAQ (reference sequence). CDR3 sequence: CASSLGGLPTNNEQFF. Here the CDR3 DNA reads TGTGCCAGCAGCTTAGGGGGGCTCCCCACAAACAATGAGCAGTTCTTC.

This clone occurred once. The chain is built from TRBV7-8 and TRBJ1-6; D is unresolved. Germline V gives CDR1 SGHVS, CDR2 FQNEAQ. The CDR3 has 18 amino acids. V lost 2 bases, J lost 0 bases, and 14 bases lay in between. Here the CDR3 DNA reads TGTGCCAGCAGCTTAAGCGGCAGCGCCAGCTCCTATAATTCACCCCTCCACTTT. Its translation: CASSLSGSASSYNSPLHF.

The chain uses TRBV19 and TRBJ1-1, with D possibly being TRBD1 (6 bases). The CDR3 has 12 residues. The germline CDR1 and CDR2 sequences are LNHDA and SQIVND (reference sequence). Trimming stripped 10 bases from V and 2 bases from J, with 11 bases between. Here the CDR3 reads CATKQGNTEAFF. CDR3 coding DNA: TGTGCCACCAAACAGGGAAACACTGAAGCTTTCTTT.

This rearrangement joins TRBV6-5 to TRBJ2-7; tentative D call: TRBD1 (7 bases). Germline CDR1 and CDR2: MNHEY and SVGAGI. The CDR3 loop spans 14 amino acids. V dropped 5 bases and J dropped 4 bases, with 15 bases sitting between them. The CDR3 protein is CASSPRQGLYEQYF. CDR3 nucleotides: TGTGCCAGCAGTCCTCGACAGGGACTTTACGAGCAGTACTTC.

The chain is built from TRBV30 and TRBJ2-5, with 9 bases matching TRBD1. This CDR3 is built from 16 residues. V lost 2 bases and J lost 1; bases outside the gene matches: 8. Germline V gene data show CDR1 as GTSNPN and CDR2 as SVGIG (reference sequence). The DNA of the CDR3 is TGTGCCTGGAGTCCACTCTCGACAGGGGGCCAAGAGACCCAGTACTTC. It codes for CAWSPLSTGGQETQYF.

The chain has TRBV29-1 and TRBJ1-1; 8 positions match TRBD1. V dropped 4 bases and J dropped 4; count of bases not matched to a gene: 11. The CDR3 consists of 15 residues. Germline loops: CDR1 SQVTM, CDR2 ANQGSEA. CDR3 DNA: TGCAGCGTTGGGGGGGGACAGGTCGAAGGCACTGAAGCTTTCTTT. Encoded protein: CSVGGGQVEGTEAFF. Supplemented by reference TRBV29-1 and TRBJ1-1, the full variable domain reads SAVISQKPSRDICQRGTSLTIQCQVDSQVTMMFWYRQQPGQSLTLIATANQGSEATYESGFVIDKFPISRPNLTFSTLTVSNMSPEDSSIYLCSVGGGQVEGTEAFFGQGTRLTVV.

The V and J genes are TRBV6-1 and TRBJ1-3; 7 bases line up with TRBD1. This CDR3 contains 15 residues. From germline, CDR1 is MNHNS and CDR2 SASEGT. V shed 6 bases, J shed 2 bases, and the junction held 7 bases outside the gene matches. For the CDR3, the DNA is TGTGCCAGCAGGGACAGGATCCCACCTGGAAACACCATATATTTT. It codes for CASRDRIPPGNTIYF.

The chain uses TRBV4-1 and TRBJ2-7; 12 bases are shared with TRBD2. This CDR3 is built from 17 residues. Per germline, CDR1 MGHRA and CDR2 YSYEKL. The V and J ends lost 2 bases and 4 bases, in that order; junction bases with no gene match: 9. As DNA, the CDR3 is TGCGCCAGCAGCCAATCGACTAGCGGGAGACTAGGGTACGAGCAGTACTTC. Residues: CASSQSTSGRLGYEQYF.

The rearrangement links TRBV6-6 to TRBJ2-6; TRBD2 might be the D (6 bases). Germline V gives CDR1 MNHNY, CDR2 SVGAGI (reference sequence). This CDR3 region has 14 residues. Between the trimmed V and J ends, which lost 11 bases and 1 base, there was a span of 12 bases. In DNA, the CDR3 is TGTGCCGGCTATCGGGGGTCTGGGGCCAACGTCCTGACTTTC. Translated, it gives CAGYRGSGANVLTF.

The rearrangement joins TRBV10-3 to TRBJ2-1, with a tentative D call TRBD2 (6 bases). Germline V gives CDR1 ENHRY, CDR2 SYGVKD. This CDR3 spans 12 amino acids. Trimming removed 9 bases from V and 4 bases from J, with 10 bases in between. The DNA of the CDR3 is TGTGCCATTCGGAGGGGATACAATGAGCAGTTCTTC. Its protein product is CAIRRGYNEQFF.

The genes are TRBV11-3 and TRBJ2-7; 14 nucleotides align to TRBD2. The CDR3 contains 17 residues. Germline CDR1 and CDR2: SGHNT and YENEEA. J gave up 1 base and V 6 bases, and 8 bases lay outside the gene matches. CDR3 sequence: CASRGGTSGGYSYEQYF. For the CDR3, the DNA is TGTGCCAGCAGAGGGGGGACTAGCGGGGGTTATTCCTACGAGCAGTACTTC.

The CDR3 is CASSPGLVGEQYF. CDR3 sequence (DNA): TGTGCCAGCAGCCCTGGACTAGTCGGCGAGCAGTACTTC. The rearrangement links TRBV28 to TRBJ2-7; the match to TRBD2 covers 7 bases. Germline V gives CDR1 MDHEN, CDR2 SYDVKM. The V gene end was trimmed by 6 bases and the J gene end by 6 bases; junction bases not matched to a gene: 8. This CDR3 contains 13 residues.

The rearrangement links TRBV7-8 to TRBJ2-7; 9 nucleotides align to TRBD1. After removal of 5 bases from V and 7 bases from J, the junction contained 9 bases not matched to a gene. Germline CDR1 is SGHVS and CDR2 is FQNEAQ. The CDR3 is made up of 14 amino acids. The DNA for the CDR3 is TGTGCCAGCAGCGTCCAACAGGGGGCGCGTGAGCAGTACTTC. It encodes CASSVQQGAREQYF.

Points on this clone: Other DNA sequences in this specimen translate into the identical CDR3. The CDR3 DNA reads as TGTGCCAGCAGTTTTTCAGACATTCAGTACTTC. Protein sequence: CASSFSDIQYF. The chain couples TRBV6-6 to TRBJ2-4; no clear D. Deletions cut 4 bases from V and 8 bases from J, with 6 bases between. The CDR3 loop spans 11 amino acids. CDR1 and CDR2 from the germline V gene are MNHNY and SVGAGI (reference sequence).

The V gene is TRBV7-9, the J gene TRBJ1-1, with D hard to call. Trimming stripped 7 bases from V and 1 base from J, with 13 bases between. Per the germline V gene, CDR1 is SEHNR and CDR2 is FQNEAQ (reference sequence). This CDR3 is built from 14 residues. This chain's CDR3 is CASILGSGNTEAFF. In nucleotides, the CDR3 is TGTGCCAGCATCCTCGGGTCCGGGAACACTGAAGCTTTCTTT.